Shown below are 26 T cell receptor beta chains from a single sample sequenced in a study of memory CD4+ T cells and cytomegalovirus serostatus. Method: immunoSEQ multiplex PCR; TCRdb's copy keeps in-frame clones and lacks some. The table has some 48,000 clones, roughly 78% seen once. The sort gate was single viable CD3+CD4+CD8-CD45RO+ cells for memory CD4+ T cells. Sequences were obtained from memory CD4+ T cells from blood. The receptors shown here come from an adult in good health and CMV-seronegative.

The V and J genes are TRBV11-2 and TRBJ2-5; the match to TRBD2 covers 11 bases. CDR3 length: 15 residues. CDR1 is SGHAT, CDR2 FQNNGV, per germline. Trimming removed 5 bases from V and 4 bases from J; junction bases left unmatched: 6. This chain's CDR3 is CASSRSGGVGETQYF. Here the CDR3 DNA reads TGTGCCAGCAGCCGTAGCGGGGGGGTCGGAGAGACCCAGTACTTC.

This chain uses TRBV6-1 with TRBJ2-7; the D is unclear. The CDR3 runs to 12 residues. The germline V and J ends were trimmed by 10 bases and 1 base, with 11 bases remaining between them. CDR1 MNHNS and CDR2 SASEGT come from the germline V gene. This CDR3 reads CATRRSSYEQYF. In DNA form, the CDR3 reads TGTGCCACCCGGCGGTCTTCCTACGAGCAGTACTTC.

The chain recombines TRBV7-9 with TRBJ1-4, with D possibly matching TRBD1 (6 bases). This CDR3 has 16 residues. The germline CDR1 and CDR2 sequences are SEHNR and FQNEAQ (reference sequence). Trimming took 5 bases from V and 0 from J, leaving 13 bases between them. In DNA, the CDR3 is TGTGCCAGCAGCATATACAGGACAGCAACTAATGAAAAACTGTTTTTT. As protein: CASSIYRTATNEKLFF.

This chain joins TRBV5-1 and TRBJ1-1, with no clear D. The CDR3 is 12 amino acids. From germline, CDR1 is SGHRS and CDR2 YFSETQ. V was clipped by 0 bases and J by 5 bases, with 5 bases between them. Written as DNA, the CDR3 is TGCGCCAGCAGCTTGGGGACGACTGAAGCTTTCTTT. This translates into CASSLGTTEAFF.

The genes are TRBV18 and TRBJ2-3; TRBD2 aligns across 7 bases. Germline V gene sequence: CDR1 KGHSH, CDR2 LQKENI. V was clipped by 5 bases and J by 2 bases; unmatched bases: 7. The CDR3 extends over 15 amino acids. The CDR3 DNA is TGTGCCAGCTCATTAAGCGGGGAGCTCACAGATACGCAGTATTTT. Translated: CASSLSGELTDTQYF.

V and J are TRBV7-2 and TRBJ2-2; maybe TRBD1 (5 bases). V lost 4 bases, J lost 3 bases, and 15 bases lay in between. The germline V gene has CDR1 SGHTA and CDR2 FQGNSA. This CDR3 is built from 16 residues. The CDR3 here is CASSSQGRLDTGELFF. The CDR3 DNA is TGTGCCAGCAGCTCCCAGGGTCGTTTGGACACCGGGGAGCTGTTTTTT.

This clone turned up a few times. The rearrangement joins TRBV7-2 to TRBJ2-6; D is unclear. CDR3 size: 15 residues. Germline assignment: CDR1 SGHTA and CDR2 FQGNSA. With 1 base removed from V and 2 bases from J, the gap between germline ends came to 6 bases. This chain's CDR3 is CASSLGTAGANVLTF. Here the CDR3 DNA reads TGTGCCAGCAGCTTAGGAACAGCTGGGGCCAACGTCCTGACTTTC. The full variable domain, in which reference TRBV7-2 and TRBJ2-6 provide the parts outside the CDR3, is GAGVSQSPSNKVTEKGKDVELRCDPISGHTALYWYRQSLGQGLEFLIYFQGNSAPDKSGLPSDRFSAERTGGSVSTLTIQRTQQEDSAVYLCASSLGTAGANVLTFGAGSRLTVL.

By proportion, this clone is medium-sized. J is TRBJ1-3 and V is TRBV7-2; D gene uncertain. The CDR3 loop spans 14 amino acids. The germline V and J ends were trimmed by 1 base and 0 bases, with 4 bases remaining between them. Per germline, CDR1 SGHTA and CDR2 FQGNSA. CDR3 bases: TGTGCCAGCAGCTTAGTCTTCTCTGGAAACACCATATATTTT. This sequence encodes CASSLVFSGNTIYF. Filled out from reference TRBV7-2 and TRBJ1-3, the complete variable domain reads GAGVSQSPSNKVTEKGKDVELRCDPISGHTALYWYRQSLGQGLEFLIYFQGNSAPDKSGLPSDRFSAERTGGSVSTLTIQRTQQEDSAVYLCASSLVFSGNTIYFGEGSWLTVV.

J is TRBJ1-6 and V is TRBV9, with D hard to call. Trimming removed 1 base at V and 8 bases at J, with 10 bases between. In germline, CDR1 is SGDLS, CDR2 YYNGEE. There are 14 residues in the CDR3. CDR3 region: CASSVLSKHSPLHF. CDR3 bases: TGTGCCAGCAGCGTATTGTCAAAGCATTCACCCCTCCACTTT.

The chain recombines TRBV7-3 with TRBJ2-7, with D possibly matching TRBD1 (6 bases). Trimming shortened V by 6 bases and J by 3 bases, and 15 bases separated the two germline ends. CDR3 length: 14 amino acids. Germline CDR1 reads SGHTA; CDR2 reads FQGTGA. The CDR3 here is CASRVSGTSYEQYF. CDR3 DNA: TGTGCCAGCAGGGTCTCTGGGACAAGCTACGAGCAGTACTTC.

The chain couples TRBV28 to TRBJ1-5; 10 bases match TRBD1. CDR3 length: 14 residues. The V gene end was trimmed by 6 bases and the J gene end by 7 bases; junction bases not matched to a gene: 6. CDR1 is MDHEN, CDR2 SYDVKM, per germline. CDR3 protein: CASSRTGGRQPQHF. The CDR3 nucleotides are TGTGCCAGCAGCCGGACAGGGGGTCGACAGCCCCAGCATTTT. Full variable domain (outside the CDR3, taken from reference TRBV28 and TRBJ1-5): DVKVTQSSRYLVKRTGEKVFLECVQDMDHENMFWYRQDPGLGLRLIYFSYDVKMKEKGDIPEGYSVSREKKERFSLILESASTNQTSMYLCASSRTGGRQPQHFGDGTRLSIL.

CDR3 bases: TGTGCCAGCAAAAAATCGACTAGCGGGGGGCACACAGATACGCAGTATTTT. This translates into CASKKSTSGGHTDTQYF. V is TRBV27 and J is TRBJ2-3; 13 bases are shared with TRBD2. CDR1 MNHEY and CDR2 SMNVEV come from the germline V gene (reference sequence). This CDR3 has 17 amino acids. With V trimmed by 7 bases and J by 2 bases, 9 bases remained unmatched.

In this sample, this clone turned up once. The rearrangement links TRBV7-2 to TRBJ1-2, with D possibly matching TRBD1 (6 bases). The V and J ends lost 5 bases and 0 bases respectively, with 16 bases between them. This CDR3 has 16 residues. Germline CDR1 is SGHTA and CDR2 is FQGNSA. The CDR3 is CASSPLGGRANYGYTF. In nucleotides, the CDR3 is TGTGCCAGCAGCCCACTCGGGGGGCGAGCTAACTATGGCTACACCTTC.

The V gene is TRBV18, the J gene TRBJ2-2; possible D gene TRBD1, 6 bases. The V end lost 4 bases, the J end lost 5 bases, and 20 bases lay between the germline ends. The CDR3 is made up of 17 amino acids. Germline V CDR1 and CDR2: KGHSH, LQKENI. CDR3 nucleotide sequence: TGTGCCAGCTCACTGAACAGGGAGAACACAGGGACCGGGGAGCTGTTTTTT. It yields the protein CASSLNRENTGTGELFF.

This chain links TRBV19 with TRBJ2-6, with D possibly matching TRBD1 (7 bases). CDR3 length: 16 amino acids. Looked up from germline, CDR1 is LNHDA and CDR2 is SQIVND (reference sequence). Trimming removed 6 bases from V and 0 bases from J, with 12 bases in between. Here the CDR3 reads CASRGGQNSGANVLTF. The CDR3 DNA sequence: TGTGCCAGTAGGGGGGGACAGAACTCTGGGGCCAACGTCCTGACTTTC.

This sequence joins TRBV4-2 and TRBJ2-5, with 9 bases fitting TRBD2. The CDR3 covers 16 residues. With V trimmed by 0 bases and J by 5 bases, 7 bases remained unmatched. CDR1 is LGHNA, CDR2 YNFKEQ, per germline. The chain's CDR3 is CASSQDGSGGGETQYF. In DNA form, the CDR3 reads TGTGCCAGCAGCCAAGATGGTAGCGGGGGCGGGGAGACCCAGTACTTC.

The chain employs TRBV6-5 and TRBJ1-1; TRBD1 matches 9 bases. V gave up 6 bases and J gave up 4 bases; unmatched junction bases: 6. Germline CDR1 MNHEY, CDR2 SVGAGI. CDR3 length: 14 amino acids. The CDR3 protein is CASSLLQGATEAFF. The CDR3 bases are TGTGCCAGCAGCCTACTACAGGGGGCCACTGAAGCTTTCTTT.

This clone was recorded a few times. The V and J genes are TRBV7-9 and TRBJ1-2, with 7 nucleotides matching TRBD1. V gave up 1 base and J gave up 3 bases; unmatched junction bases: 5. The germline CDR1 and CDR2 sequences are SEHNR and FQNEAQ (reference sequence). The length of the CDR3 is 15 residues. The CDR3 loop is CASSLVPGGYYGYTF. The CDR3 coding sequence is TGTGCCAGCAGCTTAGTCCCAGGGGGATACTATGGCTACACCTTC.

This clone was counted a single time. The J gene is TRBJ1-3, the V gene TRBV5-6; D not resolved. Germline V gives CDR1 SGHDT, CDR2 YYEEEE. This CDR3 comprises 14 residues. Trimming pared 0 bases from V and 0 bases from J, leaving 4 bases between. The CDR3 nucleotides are TGTGCCAGCAGCTTGGTTGACTCTGGAAACACCATATATTTT. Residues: CASSLVDSGNTIYF.

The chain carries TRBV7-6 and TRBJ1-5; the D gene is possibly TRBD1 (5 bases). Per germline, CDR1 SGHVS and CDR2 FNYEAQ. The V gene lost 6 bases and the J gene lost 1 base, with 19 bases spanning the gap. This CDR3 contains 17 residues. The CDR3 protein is CASSSGIGRGSNQPQHF. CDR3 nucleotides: TGTGCCAGCAGTTCCGGGATCGGACGGGGGAGCAATCAGCCCCAGCATTTT.

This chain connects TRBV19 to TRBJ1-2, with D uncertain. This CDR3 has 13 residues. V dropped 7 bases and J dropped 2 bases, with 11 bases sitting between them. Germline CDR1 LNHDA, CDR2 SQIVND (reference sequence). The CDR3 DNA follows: TGTGCCAGTAAGAGGCGACTGAACTATGGCTACACCTTC. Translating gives CASKRRLNYGYTF.

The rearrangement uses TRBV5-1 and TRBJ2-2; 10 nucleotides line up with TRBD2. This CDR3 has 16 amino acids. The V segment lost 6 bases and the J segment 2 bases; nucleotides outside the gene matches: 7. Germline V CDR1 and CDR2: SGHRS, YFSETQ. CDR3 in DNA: TGCGCCAGCACTTCAGCTAGCGGGGGAAACACCGGGGAGCTGTTTTTT. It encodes CASTSASGGNTGELFF.

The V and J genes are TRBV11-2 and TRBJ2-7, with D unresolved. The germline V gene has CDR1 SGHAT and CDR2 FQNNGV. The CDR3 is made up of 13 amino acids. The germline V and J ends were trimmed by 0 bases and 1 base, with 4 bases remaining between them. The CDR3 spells CASSLDRSYEQYF. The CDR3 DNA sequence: TGTGCCAGCAGCTTAGATAGGTCCTACGAGCAGTACTTC.

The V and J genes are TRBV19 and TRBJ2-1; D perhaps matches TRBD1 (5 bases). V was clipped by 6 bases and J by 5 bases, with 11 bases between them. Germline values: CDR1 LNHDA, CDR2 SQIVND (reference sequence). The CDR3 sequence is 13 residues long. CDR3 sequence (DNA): TGTGCCAGTAGCTTAGACAGAAACAATGAGCAGTTCTTC. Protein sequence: CASSLDRNNEQFF.

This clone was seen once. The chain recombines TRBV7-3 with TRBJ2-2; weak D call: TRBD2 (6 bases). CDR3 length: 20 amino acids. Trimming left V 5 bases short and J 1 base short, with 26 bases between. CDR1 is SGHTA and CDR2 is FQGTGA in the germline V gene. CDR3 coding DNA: TGTGCCAGCAGCCCTACTAGCAGGAAGGGGTTTGTCCGGAACACCGGGGAGCTGTTTTTT. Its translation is CASSPTSRKGFVRNTGELFF.

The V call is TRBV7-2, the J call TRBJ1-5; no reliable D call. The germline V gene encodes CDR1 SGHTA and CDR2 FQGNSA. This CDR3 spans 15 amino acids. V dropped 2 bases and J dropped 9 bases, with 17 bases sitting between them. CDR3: CASSLSAAFGRPQHF. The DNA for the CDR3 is TGTGCCAGCAGCTTATCAGCAGCCTTCGGGAGGCCCCAGCATTTT.